The 10 T cell receptor beta chains below all came from one sample that was sequenced in a study of CXCR3-negative and CXCR3-positive naive CD8 T cells. The authors prepared UMI-labeled TRB cDNA libraries by 5' RACE. TCRdb reprocessed the 5' RACE reads and keeps a single row for each CDR3 protein, giving no DNA. The sample totals 50,000 to 75,000 distinct CDR3 sequences. The sequencing sample was made of naive CXCR3- CD8+ T cells from blood. Subset reported: CD45RO-CCR7+CD27+CD95- naive CD8+ T cells lacking CXCR3 (TNR3-). These receptor sequences come from a human donor in good health. Some clones in this sample may be carry-over from other donors' samples.

The chain combines TRBV21-1 with TRBJ2-1; the TCRdb D gene call, TRBD2, has no DNA to confirm it. TRBV21-1 corresponds to a pseudogene. The CDR3 runs to 16 residues. The CDR3 region is CASSPKQLANYNEQFF.

V is TRBV28 and J is TRBJ2-7; TCRdb indicates TRBD1, and absent DNA this call remains unverified. From germline, CDR1 is MDHEN and CDR2 SYDVKM. CDR3 length: 13 amino acids. CDR3 sequence: CASSFQGSYEQYF.

This CDR3 reads CASSRSATYEQYF. This chain joins TRBV12-3 or TRBV12-4 and TRBJ2-7. The CDR3 is 13 amino acids.

The rearrangement links TRBV5-8 to TRBJ2-1; TCRdb selects TRBD2, and the lack of DNA leaves this call unchecked. CDR3 length equals 15 residues. Germline loops: CDR1 SGHTS, CDR2 YDEGEE. The CDR3 loop reads CASSMLAGYSNEQFF.

The chain is built from TRBV27 and TRBJ2-3; TCRdb's D call of TRBD2 is untestable without DNA. The CDR3 is made up of 16 amino acids. The germline V gene has CDR1 MNHEY and CDR2 SMNVEV (reference sequence). The CDR3 spells CASRPSGLAGSDTQYF.

J is TRBJ1-1 and V is TRBV3-1; TCRdb picks TRBD1, but there is no DNA to check that call. Germline values: CDR1 LGHDT, CDR2 YNNKEL (reference sequence). This CDR3 region has 17 residues. The CDR3 here is CASGRMGQGLMNTEAFF. The variable domain in full, with the rest retrieved from reference TRBV3-1 and TRBJ1-1, is DTAVSQTPKYLVTQMGNDKSIKCEQNLGHDTMYWYKQDSKKFLKIMFSYNNKELIINETVPNRFSPKSPDKAHLNLHINSLELGDSAVYFCASGRMGQGLMNTEAFFGQGTRLTVV.

This chain joins TRBV12-3 or TRBV12-4 and TRBJ2-7; the D gene TCRdb calls, TRBD1, cannot be checked with no DNA. This CDR3 spans 16 amino acids. CDR3 in amino acids: CASSFHLGQETYEQYF.

This chain connects TRBV27 to TRBJ2-7; with no DNA, the TCRdb D assignment of TRBD1 cannot be verified. Per the germline V gene, CDR1 is MNHEY and CDR2 is SMNVEV (reference sequence). This CDR3 comprises 15 residues. CDR3 sequence: CASSPVEGASYEQYF.

The V and J genes are TRBV6-5 and TRBJ2-7; with no DNA, the TCRdb D assignment of TRBD1 cannot be verified. Germline V gene lookup returns CDR1 MNHEY and CDR2 SVGAGI. The CDR3 consists of 12 residues. CDR3 residues: CATPGEVGEQYF.

V gene TRBV30 combines with J gene TRBJ1-3. The CDR3 runs 15 residues. Germline V gene lookup returns CDR1 GTSNPN and CDR2 SVGIG (reference sequence). This chain's CDR3 is CAFFQSQISGNTIYF.